What follows is one T cell receptor (beta chain) and its context. The target antigen is unknown. This sample was included in a study of graft-versus-host responses after intestinal transplantation. Study-wide background: Each patient got anti-thymocyte globulin induction, then tacrolimus and steroids for two to four years.

Study-level points and caveats: Early post-transplant declines in HvG were associated with peak levels of circulating GvH clones. The recipient marrow held GvH clones, and some of them showed up first in ileum or blood. Some patients had graft-donor T cell macrochimerism, and their allografts showed high graft-versus-host to host-versus-graft clonal ratios.

Assay: immunoSEQ multiplex PCR; the TCRdb copy retains only in-frame clones and omits some. Found here are around 89,000 clones, 80% to 95% of them singletons; the top ten hold about 0.44%. Germline CDR1 and CDR2: GTSNPN and SVGIG (reference sequence). The CDR3 totals 13 residues. With 6 bases clipped from V and 5 bases from J, the junction kept 9 bases outside the gene matches. The input for sequencing was unstimulated CD8+ T cells sorted from spleen or lymph node cells, taken before transplant. The receptor was isolated from a human donor who was the organ donor for an intestinal transplant. This chain joins TRBV30 and TRBJ2-7; 8 nucleotides agree with TRBD1. CDR3 sequence (DNA): TGTGCCTGCGATATCGGGACAGGCGACGAGCAGTACTTC. Its translation: CACDIGTGDEQYF.